What follows are 13 T cell receptor beta chains derived from one specimen sequenced in a study of T-cell memory formation after mild COVID-19 (TCRdb year 2021). Receptor amplification or capture employed 5' RACE. The sequencer was an Illumina NovaSeq 6000. TCRdb reran the public reads through fastp at Q25 and MiXCR, keeping productive beta chains. Entries that share a CDR3 protein sequence are merged under the most common genes and DNA. The sample table lists 150,000 to 200,000 distinct CDR3 sequences, more than 15% of them with a count of one. The top ten clones comprise 2% to 2.5% of the sample. Sequenced input: PBMCs or a T cell subset sorted from them (not recorded which). The source of these receptors is an adult woman who had mild COVID-19 (a few samples of this study predate the infection). The sample titles of this study are shuffled in the database, so cell type and time point are left out; the donor was told from shared clones.

V is TRBV2 and J is TRBJ2-2; the D gene is possibly TRBD2 (6 bases). The CDR3 totals 13 residues. Between the trimmed V and J ends, which lost 1 base and 7 bases, there was a span of 7 bases. CDR1 and CDR2 from the germline V gene are SNHLY and FYNNEI. CDR3 in DNA: TGTGCCAGCAGTGAAGAGACTAGCGGGGAGCTGTTTTTT. Protein: CASSEETSGELFF.

This clonotype was counted only a few times. The chain recombines TRBV5-6 with TRBJ2-5; maybe TRBD1 (6 bases). Germline V gene data show CDR1 as SGHDT and CDR2 as YYEEEE. The V and J ends lost 4 bases and 1 base respectively, with 14 bases between them. This CDR3 is 15 amino acids long. As DNA, the CDR3 is TGTGCCAGCAGCCCGCTAACAGGGCCCCAAGAGACCCAGTACTTC. Encoded protein: CASSPLTGPQETQYF.

A single count supports this clonotype. The V and J genes are TRBV12-3 or TRBV12-4 and TRBJ2-3, with 8 bases fitting TRBD2. The CDR3 consists of 16 residues. J lost 0 bases, V lost 3 bases, and 5 bases had no gene match. CDR3 sequence (DNA): TGTGCCAGCAGTTTCGCTAGCGGGCCTAGCACAGATACGCAGTATTTT. Residues: CASSFASGPSTDTQYF.

The chain uses TRBV27 and TRBJ1-2, with 7 nucleotides matching TRBD1. The ends lost 6 bases at V and 8 bases at J; junction bases unmatched: 9. This CDR3 spans 13 amino acids. The V gene's germline CDR1 is MNHEY and CDR2 SMNVEV (reference sequence). CDR3 region: CASSPGGKGGYTF. CDR3 DNA: TGTGCCAGCAGCCCAGGGGGAAAGGGGGGCTACACCTTC.

This clonotype was found a few times. This chain joins TRBV20-1 and TRBJ1-1; maybe TRBD1 (6 bases). V lost 0 bases and J 1 base, leaving 9 bases between the germline ends. The CDR3 covers 14 residues. Germline loops: CDR1 DFQATT, CDR2 SNEGSKA (reference sequence). The CDR3, as DNA: TGCAGTGCTAGAGAGGGACATCGGAACACTGAAGCTTTCTTT. Translating gives CSAREGHRNTEAFF.

In its sample, this clonotype was seen a few times. The gene calls are TRBV20-1 and TRBJ2-3, with D maybe TRBD1 (6 bases). The V gene's germline CDR1 is DFQATT and CDR2 SNEGSKA (reference sequence). CDR3 length: 14 amino acids. V gave up 3 bases and J gave up 5 bases, with 15 bases separating them. CDR3 DNA sequence: TGCAGTGCTAGGGTTCCCAGGGGCGGAGATACGCAGTATTTT. It encodes CSARVPRGGDTQYF.

In this sample, this clonotype turned up many times. V is TRBV7-9 and J is TRBJ2-5; perhaps TRBD2 as D (7 bases). Germline V CDR1 and CDR2: SEHNR, FQNEAQ (reference sequence). Trimming cost V 4 bases and J 4 bases, with 16 bases left between them. The CDR3 totals 15 residues. CDR3 region: CASSYPLGGRETQYF. The CDR3 coding sequence is TGTGCCAGCAGCTACCCGTTGGGGGGGCGAGAGACCCAGTACTTC. Using reference TRBV7-9 and TRBJ2-5 for the parts outside the CDR3, the full variable domain is DTGVSQNPRHKITKRGQNVTFRCDPISEHNRLYWYRQTLGQGPEFLTYFQNEAQLEKSRLLSDRFSAERPKGSFSTLEIQRTEQGDSAMYLCASSYPLGGRETQYFGPGTRLLVL.

The chain uses TRBV5-1 and TRBJ2-3, with D tentatively TRBD2 (6 bases). V dropped 4 bases and J dropped 2 bases, with 14 bases sitting between them. The CDR3 length is 15 residues. Germline CDR1 SGHRS, CDR2 YFSETQ. CDR3 in amino acids: CASSARAGPTDTQYF. The CDR3 coding sequence is TGCGCCAGCAGCGCCCGGGCGGGACCCACAGATACGCAGTATTTT.

The sample holds a few counts of this clonotype. The gene calls are TRBV9 and TRBJ2-1; TRBD2 might be the D (6 bases). The CDR3 spans 18 residues. The V end was cut by 4 bases, the J end by 6 bases, with 26 bases between. CDR1 is SGDLS and CDR2 is YYNGEE in the germline V gene. The CDR3 DNA sequence: TGTGCCAGCAGCTCCCGTGAGGAGGGAACATGGCTACTCAATGAGCAGTTCTTC. Its translation is CASSSREEGTWLLNEQFF.

V and J are TRBV20-1 and TRBJ2-1; 9 positions match TRBD1. The CDR3 is made up of 20 amino acids. CDR1 DFQATT and CDR2 SNEGSKA come from the germline V gene (reference sequence). J was trimmed by 8 bases and V by 0 bases; bases with no gene match: 23. The CDR3 nucleotides are TGCAGTGCTAGAGATTTAAATCGTCCAGGGGACAGGGTGTTTGGCGATGAGCAGTTCTTC. This translates into CSARDLNRPGDRVFGDEQFF.

This clonotype was observed a handful of times. The V gene is TRBV11-2, the J gene TRBJ1-2, with 8 bases matching TRBD1. Germline V gene sequence: CDR1 SGHAT, CDR2 FQNNGV. After removal of 7 bases from V and 5 bases from J, the junction contained 9 bases not matched to a gene. The CDR3 runs to 14 residues. The CDR3 region has the DNA TGTGCCAGCACCCACCGGGACAGGATGTATGGCTACACCTTC. Translation: CASTHRDRMYGYTF. The full variable domain, rest sourced from reference TRBV11-2 and TRBJ1-2, is EAGVAQSPRYKIIEKRQSVAFWCNPISGHATLYWYQQILGQGPKLLIQFQNNGVVDDSQLPKDRFSAERLKGVDSTLKIQPAKLEDSAVYLCASTHRDRMYGYTFGSGTRLTVV.

The chain joins TRBV11-2 to TRBJ2-7; unclear D gene. This CDR3 comprises 15 residues. The germline CDR1 and CDR2 sequences are SGHAT and FQNNGV. V was clipped by 5 bases and J by 8 bases, with 22 bases between them. The CDR3, as DNA: TGTGCCAGCAGCCCCCTCGGGTCGCTCCCTACGAAGCAGTACTTC. Translated, it gives CASSPLGSLPTKQYF.

The J gene is TRBJ2-7, the V gene TRBV18; D not resolved. CDR3 length: 14 residues. Trimming took off 2 bases at V and 4 bases at J, with 12 bases between the two ends. The germline V gene encodes CDR1 KGHSH and CDR2 LQKENI. This chain's CDR3 is CASSPDETGYEQYF. The CDR3 region has the DNA TGTGCCAGCTCACCAGACGAGACGGGTTACGAGCAGTACTTC.